The clone carrying this TCR beta chain appeared a few times. Its antigen is still unknown. With a much larger clone just one base away, this may be a read error. The source of the sample is a study of blood T cells in healthy people across ages. Sample-barcoded 5' priming and a J-beta primer mix drove a second PCR of roughly 7 to 11 cycles. TCRdb passed the 5' RACE reads through MiXCR, listing each CDR3 protein once. This sample has roughly 680,000 distinct CDR3 sequences, with around 21% found just once. V was cut by 2 bases and J by 4 bases, with 10 bases left in between. The CDR3 loop spans 14 amino acids. Germline V lookup: CDR1 SGHTA, CDR2 FQGTGA. Findings and limits, study-wide: For the donors, CMV status was unknown and possibly confounded expanded clonotype changes.

The receptor's source is a man between 70 and 80 years old in good health. The chain combines TRBV7-3 with TRBJ2-3; D is undetermined. The sequenced sample was blood. CDR3 sequence (DNA): TGTGCCAGCAGCTTATCTAGTGCATCAGATACGCAGTATTTT. This gives the protein CASSLSSASDTQYF. The full variable domain, with the rest looked up from reference TRBV7-3 and TRBJ2-3, is GAGVSQTPSNKVTEKGKYVELRCDPISGHTALYWYRQSLGQGPEFLIYFQGTGAADDSGLPNDRFFAVRPEGSVSTLKIQRTERGDSAVYLCASSLSSASDTQYFGPGTRLTVL.